The sequence of this T cell receptor (beta chain) was determined in a study (dated by TCRdb to the mid-2010s). A note on the overall study: The study examined whether tumor-infiltrating Tregs in breast cancer are drawn from blood Tregs or arise in situ by conversion from other CD4+ T cell subsets.

Full-length TCR variable regions were amplified by 5' RACE PCR using constant-region reverse primers, and then by semi-nested PCR using Nested Universal Primer A. The ReliaPrep RNA Cell Miniprep System was used to extract total RNA, which was then reverse transcribed into 5'RACE-ready cDNA with the SMARTer RACE 5'/3' Kit. Multiplex adaptors were used to barcode the full-length TCR alpha and beta libraries, which were then sequenced on an Illumina MiSeq. The authors' pipeline ran thus. For each of nine subset-tissue groups, sequencing data from the five patients were pooled, and the groups were then compared using unsupervised clustering of TCR gene usage. The Morisita-Horn index was used to calculate repertoire similarity, with shared sequences weighted according to their contribution to each repertoire. TCRdb applied fastp at Q25 and MiXCR to the public reads, then kept only in-frame beta chains. Each CDR3 protein gets just one entry, which takes the most common genes and DNA from the rows behind it. TCRdb, not the original authors, processed these V and J calls. The sample table lists 20,000 to 25,000 distinct CDR3 sequences, about 31% of them with a count of one. The ten largest clonotypes hold around 2.3% of the sample.

The CDR3 goes from the cysteine to the phenylalanine over 14 residues. The sequence is cut down to CDR3 DNA, 42 bases in frame from base 1. From a lookup of the germline V gene (reference sequence), CDR1 and CDR2 are DFQATT and SNEGSKA. V is cut by 6 bases and J by 2 bases, and the space between the germline ends is 11 bases. Beyond this particular receptor, the publication reports: Tumor-infiltrating Treg TCR alpha and beta sequences overlapped most with tumor naive CD4+ T cells, then with blood naive CD4+ T cells. The TCR gene usage of tumor memory CD4+ T cells clustered together with blood and lymph node memory CD4+ cells and with lymph node naive CD4+ cells. The larger-cohort validation was restricted to a single TCR beta V-J rearrangement rather than whole repertoires.

The Miltenyi Naive CD4+ T Cell Isolation kit was used to purify naive CD4+ T cells, and Tregs were depleted with CD25 microbeads. Tregs, naive and memory CD4+ T cells from tumor, blood and ipsilateral draining lymph nodes of five breast cancer patients underwent full-length TCR alpha and beta sequencing. Tumor tissue and lymph nodes obtained by ipsilateral axillary dissection were perfused with PBS, cut into small pieces and digested using collagenase I and hyaluronidase. FACS confirmed that the sorted cell populations were more than 90% pure. This clonotype is categorized as medium-sized (0.01 to 0.1%). Its target antigen remains unknown. Base qualities are not recorded, but no much larger clone differs from it by a single base.

The origin of this receptor is a female donor with breast cancer. The chain was built from TRBV20-1 and TRBJ2-6; TRBD2 is a possible D gene, resting on 6 matching bases. Sequencing used tumor-infiltrating naive CD4+ T cells sorted from the breast tumor. Read against the paper, the sample's cell subset or site label means: naive CD4+ T cells, CD4+CD45RA+CD25-. The DNA is as follows: TGCAGTGCCCTCCCGGGGGCTGGGGCCAACGTCCTGACTTTC. This gives the protein CSALPGAGANVLTF.